This passage covers 30 T cell receptor beta chains from one sample sequenced in a study of blood T cell repertoires in COVID-19. TCRdb keeps only in-frame clones here, not all; method: immunoSEQ multiplex PCR. The sample includes approximately 270,000 clones, about 80% of them seen just once. The sequencing input was peripheral blood. The receptors come from an elderly man with acute or convalescent COVID-19.

The chain uses TRBV7-9 and TRBJ1-1; possible D gene TRBD1, 6 bases. This CDR3 contains 13 residues. Per the germline V gene, CDR1 is SEHNR and CDR2 is FQNEAQ (reference sequence). V was trimmed by 6 bases and J by 1 base, leaving 9 bases between them. This CDR3 is CASRQGPNTEAFF. The CDR3 nucleotides read TGTGCCAGCAGGCAGGGGCCGAACACTGAAGCTTTCTTT.

The CDR3 here is CASSFWQNTGELFF. The CDR3 DNA reads as TGTGCCAGCAGTTTCTGGCAGAACACCGGGGAGCTGTTTTTT. J is TRBJ2-2 and V is TRBV27, with D uncertain. The CDR3 runs 14 residues. CDR1 is MNHEY, CDR2 SMNVEV, per germline (reference sequence). Deletions cut 3 bases from V and 1 base from J, with 6 bases between.

Turning to this clone: The same CDR3 is also encoded by other DNA sequences in this sample. The genes are TRBV6-5 and TRBJ1-2; 7 positions agree with TRBD1. In germline, CDR1 is MNHEY, CDR2 SVGAGI. The CDR3 consists of 13 residues. The V and J ends lost 6 bases and 3 bases, in that order; junction bases with no gene match: 4. CDR3 amino acids: CASRRGQDYGYTF. The CDR3 coding sequence is TGTGCCAGCAGGAGGGGGCAAGACTATGGCTACACCTTC.

The chain recombines TRBV9 with TRBJ2-2, with D tentatively TRBD1 (5 bases). V was clipped by 5 bases and J by 2 bases, with 7 bases between them. CDR3 length: 13 residues. Germline values: CDR1 SGDLS, CDR2 YYNGEE. As DNA, the CDR3 is TGTGCCAGCAGGCAGGGTAACACCGGGGAGCTGTTTTTT. It codes for CASRQGNTGELFF.

The CDR3 protein is CASSPELVDTQYF. CDR3 bases: TGTGCCAGCTCACCCGAGCTAGTAGATACGCAGTATTTT. The chain uses TRBV18 and TRBJ2-3; the D is unclear. The V end lost 3 bases, the J end lost 5 bases, and 9 bases lay between the germline ends. CDR3 length: 13 residues. The germline gives CDR1 KGHSH, CDR2 LQKENI.

Regarding this clone: The identical CDR3 is also encoded by other nucleotide sequences in the sample. The rearrangement links TRBV5-1 to TRBJ2-1; D may be TRBD2 (6 bases). V was trimmed by 0 bases and J by 7 bases, leaving 11 bases between them. The CDR3 has 14 amino acids. Germline-derived CDR1 and CDR2 are SGHRS and YFSETQ. The CDR3 region has the DNA TGCGCCAGCAGCTTGGTTAGCGGAAGGAATGAGCAGTTCTTC. It specifies CASSLVSGRNEQFF.

This clone occurred a few times. The rearrangement links TRBV10-3 to TRBJ2-5, with D possibly TRBD2 on 5 matching bases. Deletions cut 0 bases from V and 6 bases from J, with 11 bases between. Germline V gene data show CDR1 as ENHRY and CDR2 as SYGVKD. This CDR3 region has 14 residues. CDR3 sequence: CAISESNGVQTQYF. DNA of the CDR3: TGTGCCATCAGTGAGTCGAACGGGGTTCAGACCCAGTACTTC.

DNA of the CDR3: TGCGCCAGCAGCCCGAAGGAGGACAGGCCCTACGAGCAGTACTTC. Its protein product is CASSPKEDRPYEQYF. The genes are TRBV5-1 and TRBJ2-7; 7 bases agree with TRBD1. CDR1 and CDR2 from the germline V gene are SGHRS and YFSETQ. V dropped 4 bases and J dropped 2; count of bases not matched to a gene: 9. The CDR3 runs to 15 residues.

This clone was found a few times. CDR3 in amino acids: CASSFGGSNQPQHF. The DNA of the CDR3 is TGCGCCAGCAGCTTTGGGGGGAGCAATCAGCCCCAGCATTTT. The chain recombines TRBV5-1 with TRBJ1-5; D possibly corresponds to TRBD1 (5 bases). Trimming stripped 2 bases from V and 1 base from J, with 7 bases between. The CDR3 is 14 residues long. Germline lookup yields CDR1 SGHRS and CDR2 YFSETQ.

The chain links TRBV11-2 to TRBJ2-6; maybe TRBD1 (5 bases). With 5 bases removed from V and 0 bases from J, the gap between germline ends came to 14 bases. The CDR3 has 17 residues. CDR1 and CDR2 from the germline V gene are SGHAT and FQNNGV. CDR3 region: CASSTPPDSSGANVLTF. The CDR3 nucleotides are TGTGCCAGCAGCACCCCCCCCGACAGCTCTGGGGCCAACGTCCTGACTTTC.

V usage is TRBV5-1 and J usage is TRBJ2-3; 7 positions match TRBD1. This CDR3 spans 14 amino acids. Germline V lookup: CDR1 SGHRS, CDR2 YFSETQ. J was trimmed by 0 bases and V by 4 bases; bases with no gene match: 2. The CDR3 nucleotides read TGCGCCAGCAGCCGGGACAGAAGCACAGATACGCAGTATTTT. It codes for CASSRDRSTDTQYF.

The CDR3 DNA is TGTGCCAGCAGCGCCGACAGGGGGAGCGGCTACACCTTC. It yields the protein CASSADRGSGYTF. The chain uses TRBV5-6 and TRBJ1-2; 9 nucleotides align to TRBD1. The junction had 6 bases not matched to a gene; V was cut back by 4 bases and J by 8 bases. This CDR3 is 13 amino acids long. Germline-derived CDR1 and CDR2 are SGHDT and YYEEEE.

The genes are TRBV5-1 and TRBJ2-7; tentative D call: TRBD1 (7 bases). The CDR3 extends over 16 amino acids. V lost 0 bases and J lost 2, with 15 bases in between. Germline loops: CDR1 SGHRS, CDR2 YFSETQ. The CDR3 nucleotides read TGCGCCAGCAGCTTGGGTCCCCCCAGGGGGGCCTACGAGCAGTACTTC. Translation: CASSLGPPRGAYEQYF.

CDR3: CASSPGRGNGNTIYF. The CDR3 bases are TGTGCCAGCTCACCGGGAAGGGGGAATGGAAACACCATATATTTT. The V gene is TRBV18, the J gene TRBJ1-3; weak D call: TRBD1 (6 bases). V shed 3 bases and J shed 3 bases, with 12 bases lying between them. The germline gives CDR1 KGHSH, CDR2 LQKENI. The CDR3 length is 15 residues.

The chain is built from TRBV9 and TRBJ1-6; D gene unclear. CDR1 and CDR2 (germline): SGDLS, YYNGEE. The length of the CDR3 is 15 residues. V shed 2 bases and J shed 1 base, with 7 bases lying between them. The CDR3 nucleotides read TGTGCCAGCAGCGTCAGCGGGTCCTATAATTCACCCCTCCACTTT. Translation: CASSVSGSYNSPLHF.

This clone was recorded a few times. The rearrangement joins TRBV27 to TRBJ2-1; 10 bases map to TRBD2. The junction had 10 bases not matched to a gene; V was cut back by 7 bases and J by 4 bases. CDR3 length equals 16 residues. Germline lookup yields CDR1 MNHEY and CDR2 SMNVEV (reference sequence). The CDR3: CASTPLGTSDYNEQFF. Here the CDR3 DNA reads TGTGCCAGCACCCCCCTGGGGACTAGCGATTACAATGAGCAGTTCTTC.

This clone was detected once. The chain links TRBV27 to TRBJ2-1; maybe TRBD1 (5 bases). The CDR3 spans 15 residues. Trimming removed 3 bases at V and 0 bases at J, with 9 bases between. Germline lookup yields CDR1 MNHEY and CDR2 SMNVEV (reference sequence). This CDR3 is CASSFRQSSYNEQFF. The CDR3, as DNA: TGTGCCAGCAGTTTCCGACAGAGCTCCTACAATGAGCAGTTCTTC.

V and J are TRBV6-5 and TRBJ2-7; 8 nucleotides agree with TRBD2. Unmatched junction bases numbered 4, after V lost 6 bases and J lost 6 bases. Germline V gives CDR1 MNHEY, CDR2 SVGAGI. The CDR3 length is 12 residues. The CDR3 loop reads CASRTAGVEQYF. The CDR3 DNA sequence: TGTGCCAGCAGGACAGCGGGAGTCGAGCAGTACTTC.

The chain is built from TRBV29-1 and TRBJ1-2; D is undetermined. This CDR3 has 14 residues. V lost 3 bases to trimming and J lost 8 bases, with 19 bases between them. CDR1 and CDR2 from the germline V gene are SQVTM and ANQGSEA. CDR3 in amino acids: CSVDPVAQGGGYTF. DNA of the CDR3: TGCAGCGTTGACCCAGTGGCCCAAGGAGGGGGCTACACCTTC.

V is TRBV2 and J is TRBJ1-1; D possibly corresponds to TRBD1 (6 bases). CDR3 length: 14 residues. V dropped 7 bases and J dropped 0 bases, with 12 bases sitting between them. CDR1 and CDR2 (germline): SNHLY, FYNNEI. The CDR3 sequence: CASTYRALNTEAFF. CDR3 DNA: TGTGCCAGCACCTACAGGGCCTTGAACACTGAAGCTTTCTTT. The whole variable domain, remainder taken from reference TRBV2 and TRBJ1-1, is EPEVTQTPSHQVTQMGQEVILRCVPISNHLYFYWYRQILGQKVEFLVSFYNNEISEKSEIFDDQFSVERPDGSNFTLKIRSTKLEDSAMYFCASTYRALNTEAFFGQGTRLTVV.

The chain couples TRBV6-5 to TRBJ2-1; D gene ambiguous. Trimming took 7 bases from V and 3 from J, leaving 16 bases between them. The CDR3 runs 15 residues. CDR1 is MNHEY and CDR2 is SVGAGI in the germline V gene. CDR3 DNA: TGTGCCAGCACATTAAACCTGGCCCACTACAATGAGCAGTTCTTC. Translation: CASTLNLAHYNEQFF.

The gene calls are TRBV5-5 and TRBJ1-1, with D maybe TRBD1 (6 bases). The CDR3 is 14 amino acids. Germline V CDR1 and CDR2: SGHKS, YYEKEE (reference sequence). The germline V and J ends were trimmed by 1 base and 4 bases, with 11 bases remaining between them. The CDR3 DNA follows: TGTGCCAGCAGCTTGACAGGGAAGCCCACTGAAGCTTTCTTT. Its protein product is CASSLTGKPTEAFF.

The chain combines TRBV24-1 with TRBJ2-2; 8 bases agree with TRBD1. CDR3 length equals 15 residues. J lost 3 bases, V lost 6 bases, and 5 bases had no gene match. Germline loops: CDR1 KGHDR, CDR2 SFDVKD. The CDR3 DNA follows: TGTGCCACCAGTTCAGGGGGCACGCACACCGGGGAGCTGTTTTTT. Protein: CATSSGGTHTGELFF.

This clone was observed a single time. The rearrangement uses TRBV24-1 and TRBJ2-1; the D gene is possibly TRBD2 (6 bases). This CDR3 has 17 residues. The germline V and J ends were trimmed by 4 bases and 0 bases, with 15 bases remaining between them. In germline, CDR1 is KGHDR, CDR2 SFDVKD. Written as DNA, the CDR3 is TGTGCCACCAGTGACCCCCAGGGAGGCTTCTCCTACAATGAGCAGTTCTTC. Translation: CATSDPQGGFSYNEQFF.

The chain couples TRBV5-1 to TRBJ1-4, with 8 nucleotides matching TRBD1. This CDR3 is 16 amino acids long. CDR1 is SGHRS, CDR2 YFSETQ, per germline. J was trimmed by 3 bases and V by 5 bases; bases with no gene match: 9. CDR3 sequence: CASSPMTGDANEKLFF. Written as DNA, the CDR3 is TGCGCCAGCAGTCCTATGACAGGGGACGCTAATGAAAAACTGTTTTTT.

This chain connects TRBV7-9 to TRBJ1-6; 9 bases line up with TRBD1. The trim removed 2 bases at V and 9 bases at J, leaving 11 bases unmatched. Germline V lookup: CDR1 SEHNR, CDR2 FQNEAQ (reference sequence). There are 17 residues in the CDR3. CDR3 DNA: TGTGCCAGCAGCTTAAACAGGGGGCGCCGAACTGGTTCACCCCTCCACTTT. This encodes CASSLNRGRRTGSPLHF.

The chain recombines TRBV5-1 with TRBJ2-7; no definite D call. Trimming left V 2 bases short and J 2 bases short, with 14 bases between. Germline V gene sequence: CDR1 SGHRS, CDR2 YFSETQ. The CDR3 is 15 residues long. CDR3 sequence reads: CASSFSWPSTYEQYF. Here the CDR3 DNA reads TGCGCCAGCAGCTTTTCGTGGCCCTCCACCTACGAGCAGTACTTC.

This sequence joins TRBV14 and TRBJ1-1; 8 nucleotides agree with TRBD1. J was trimmed by 2 bases and V by 4 bases; bases with no gene match: 6. Germline CDR1 is SGHDN and CDR2 is FVKESK. This CDR3 is built from 15 residues. The CDR3 here is CASSPLGQGNTEAFF. The CDR3 bases are TGTGCCAGCAGCCCTCTCGGACAGGGCAACACTGAAGCTTTCTTT.

V usage is TRBV12-5 and J usage is TRBJ2-3; D is undetermined. The V end was cut by 4 bases, the J end by 9 bases, with 8 bases between. CDR1 is LGHNT, CDR2 FRNRAP, per germline. The CDR3 loop spans 11 amino acids. In DNA, the CDR3 is TGTGCTAGTGGTTACAGTGAGACGCAGTATTTT. This sequence encodes CASGYSETQYF.

The V gene is TRBV28, the J gene TRBJ2-7; TRBD1 matches at 8 bases. Germline V gives CDR1 MDHEN, CDR2 SYDVKM. The CDR3 runs 15 residues. V trimming: 2 bases; J trimming: 1 base; junction bases outside the gene matches: 4. The CDR3 loop reads CASSLQGALSYEQYF. For the CDR3, the DNA is TGTGCCAGCAGTTTACAGGGGGCCCTGTCCTACGAGCAGTACTTC.